This entry lists 13 T cell receptor beta chains sequenced from one sample in a study of blood T cell repertoires in COVID-19. Generated by immunoSEQ multiplex PCR, the TCRdb table keeps only in-frame clones and is missing some. The table has roughly 100,000 clones, approximately 86% seen once. The source material was peripheral blood. Source of these receptors: an elderly man with acute or convalescent COVID-19.

This chain joins TRBV11-2 and TRBJ1-2, with TRBD1 matching over 7 bases. Trimming removed 0 bases from V and 8 bases from J; junction bases left unmatched: 6. The CDR3 runs to 14 residues. CDR1 and CDR2 from the germline V gene are SGHAT and FQNNGV. In DNA, the CDR3 is TGTGCCAGCAGCTTAGAGAGGGGGCGAAGCGGCTACACCTTC. Residues: CASSLERGRSGYTF.

The rearrangement links TRBV7-9 to TRBJ2-7; D gene ambiguous. The V end lost 1 base, the J end lost 3 bases, and 10 bases lay between the germline ends. Per germline, CDR1 SEHNR and CDR2 FQNEAQ (reference sequence). The CDR3 length is 14 residues. The CDR3 sequence: CASSLDSWFYEQYF. The DNA for the CDR3 is TGTGCCAGCAGCTTAGACAGTTGGTTCTACGAGCAGTACTTC.

This rearrangement joins TRBV7-2 to TRBJ2-5, with 8 bases lining up with TRBD2. The CDR3 consists of 14 residues. Germline V gene data show CDR1 as SGHTA and CDR2 as FQGNSA. V dropped 5 bases and J dropped 5; count of bases not matched to a gene: 7. The CDR3 DNA reads TGTGCCAGCAGCCTAACTAGCGGTTTGGAGACCCAGTACTTC. Protein product: CASSLTSGLETQYF.

The chain is built from TRBV7-9 and TRBJ2-7, with D possibly being TRBD1 (6 bases). Germline CDR1 reads SEHNR; CDR2 reads FQNEAQ (reference sequence). The CDR3 extends over 14 amino acids. Trimming left V 4 bases short and J 5 bases short, with 15 bases between. CDR3 DNA: TGTGCCAGCAGCTCGGGACACCAGTATGACGAGCAGTACTTC. Translating gives CASSSGHQYDEQYF.

The chain carries TRBV2 and TRBJ2-5; 11 nucleotides align to TRBD2. V dropped 7 bases and J dropped 4; count of bases not matched to a gene: 8. The CDR3 covers 15 residues. Germline CDR1 and CDR2: SNHLY and FYNNEI. The CDR3 DNA reads TGTGCCAGCACCCTCACTAGCGGGAGAGGAGAGACCCAGTACTTC. This gives the protein CASTLTSGRGETQYF.

The chain recombines TRBV29-1 with TRBJ2-7; TRBD2 aligns across 11 bases. This CDR3 spans 15 amino acids. Germline lookup yields CDR1 SQVTM and CDR2 ANQGSEA. Trimming took 4 bases from V and 6 from J; bases not matched to a gene: 11. CDR3: CSVAGPLAGGGEQYF. CDR3 nucleotide sequence: TGCAGCGTTGCCGGGCCTCTAGCGGGAGGAGGCGAGCAGTACTTC.

This chain joins TRBV6-5 and TRBJ1-5, with a weak D call TRBD1 (5 bases). V lost 5 bases, J lost 1 base, and 12 bases lay in between. CDR1 MNHEY and CDR2 SVGAGI come from the germline V gene. There are 15 residues in the CDR3. CDR3 coding DNA: TGTGCCAGCAGTCGGGCGGGGGACAGCAATCAGCCCCAGCATTTT. It codes for CASSRAGDSNQPQHF.

The chain links TRBV15 to TRBJ2-2; TRBD2 agrees at 13 bases. J gave up 12 bases and V 5 bases, and 6 bases lay outside the gene matches. Germline loops: CDR1 LNHNV, CDR2 YYDKDF (reference sequence). CDR3 length equals 14 residues. The CDR3 sequence: CATSYRTSGSKLFF. The CDR3 DNA reads as TGTGCCACCAGCTATAGGACTAGCGGGAGTAAGCTGTTTTTT.

The chain carries TRBV19 and TRBJ2-3, with no clear D. Per germline, CDR1 LNHDA and CDR2 SQIVND (reference sequence). The CDR3 is made up of 17 amino acids. Trimming took 5 bases from V and 5 from J, leaving 23 bases between them. CDR3 in amino acids: CASSSTHPVTSGDTQYF. In nucleotides, the CDR3 is TGTGCCAGTAGTTCAACCCACCCGGTCACGTCAGGAGATACGCAGTATTTT.

This chain uses TRBV6-5 with TRBJ2-7; D is possibly TRBD1 (5 bases). The ends were cut back, 4 bases at V and 0 bases at J, with 10 bases in the middle. Germline lookup yields CDR1 MNHEY and CDR2 SVGAGI. The CDR3 runs to 14 residues. The CDR3 sequence: CASSWTPSSYEQYF. CDR3 DNA: TGTGCCAGCAGTTGGACACCGAGCTCCTACGAGCAGTACTTC.

The rearrangement uses TRBV5-8 and TRBJ1-5; D unresolved. Germline lookup yields CDR1 SGHTS and CDR2 YDEGEE. This CDR3 region has 16 residues. Deletions cut 0 bases from V and 5 bases from J, with 15 bases between. In DNA form, the CDR3 reads TGTGCCAGCAGCTTGGTGGCAGGTCACGCAGATCAGCCCCAGCATTTT. It codes for CASSLVAGHADQPQHF.

The rearrangement joins TRBV19 to TRBJ2-3; D perhaps matches TRBD2 (5 bases). Looked up from germline, CDR1 is LNHDA and CDR2 is SQIVND (reference sequence). There are 12 residues in the CDR3. Deletions cut 7 bases from V and 6 bases from J, with 11 bases between. The CDR3 DNA is TGTGCCAGTACCAATAGGAGGGATACGCAGTATTTT. This gives the protein CASTNRRDTQYF.

This clone was detected only a few times. The rearrangement links TRBV11-2 to TRBJ2-7; D gene ambiguous. The germline gives CDR1 SGHAT, CDR2 FQNNGV. The germline V and J ends were trimmed by 5 bases and 0 bases, with 5 bases remaining between them. The CDR3 runs 12 residues. The CDR3 protein is CASSRSSYEQYF. The CDR3, as DNA: TGTGCCAGCAGCCGCAGCTCCTACGAGCAGTACTTC.